This is a list of T cell receptor beta chains from one sample in a study of cytomegalovirus exposure and HLA in healthy donors. Generated by immunoSEQ multiplex PCR, the TCRdb table keeps only in-frame clones and is missing some. The data show 160,000 or so clones, 65% to 85% seen once. Sequencing was carried out using PBMCs. The receptors here all came from a male donor in good health and CMV-seropositive. CDR3s include the opening cysteine and the closing phenylalanine or tryptophan. A row's size may be missing; if present it is once, few, many or a size class.

V gene: TRBV5-1; clone size: once; CDR3 protein: CASMFGGGTEAFF
V gene: TRBV27; clone size: -; CDR3 protein: CASSLQGQGDGYTF
V gene: TRBV5-1; clone size: -; CDR3 protein: CASSQDRKFTPTGELFF
V gene: TRBV30; clone size: -; CDR3 protein: CAWSPKGGLAFF
V gene: TRBV4-1; clone size: -; CDR3 protein: CASSQDLERATDTQYF
V gene: TRBV13; clone size: -; CDR3 protein: CASSWRLAGAGSYEQYF
V gene: TRBV27; clone size: -; CDR3 protein: CASSLSSTGGIEQYF
V gene: TRBV7-2; clone size: -; CDR3 protein: CASSAQQGINQPQHF
V gene: TRBV7-2; clone size: -; CDR3 protein: CASSATRVLDDEQYF
V gene: TRBV4-3; clone size: -; CDR3 protein: CASSQDRGGNTIYF
V gene: TRBV5-4; clone size: -; CDR3 protein: CASSYGTSGNSYNEQFF
V gene: TRBV29-1; clone size: few; CDR3 protein: CSADGTGGNEQYF
V gene: TRBV23-1; clone size: -; CDR3 protein: CASSPRGSGTDTQYF
V gene: TRBV2; clone size: -; CDR3 protein: CATSGGRLNTEAFF
V gene: TRBV7-3; clone size: -; CDR3 protein: CASSLTGRGNTEAFF
V gene: TRBV29-1; clone size: once; CDR3 protein: CSVAGVPYEQCF
V gene: TRBV7-9; clone size: -; CDR3 protein: CASSQGQGTNTEAFF
V gene: TRBV10-3; clone size: -; CDR3 protein: CATWEGQGNSPLHF
V gene: TRBV5-1; clone size: -; CDR3 protein: CASSLVGGARYNEQFF
V gene: TRBV7-6; clone size: -; CDR3 protein: CASSLPRTGMGSYEQYF
V gene: TRBV6-5; clone size: -; CDR3 protein: CASSVAATHGETQYF
V gene: TRBV2; clone size: -; CDR3 protein: CASSELAGDYEQYF